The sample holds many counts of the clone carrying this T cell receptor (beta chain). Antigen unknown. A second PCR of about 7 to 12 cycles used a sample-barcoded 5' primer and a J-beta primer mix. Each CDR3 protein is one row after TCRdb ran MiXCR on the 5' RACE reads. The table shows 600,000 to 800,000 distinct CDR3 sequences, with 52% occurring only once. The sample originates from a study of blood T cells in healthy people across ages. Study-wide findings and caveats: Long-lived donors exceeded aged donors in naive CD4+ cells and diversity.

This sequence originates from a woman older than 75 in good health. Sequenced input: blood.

The CDR3 DNA is TGTGCCAGCAGCCCCGAGAATAGAAACAGGGCTTCGAATGAGCAGTTCTTC. It is translated as CASSPENRNRASNEQFF. The chain joins TRBV25-1 to TRBJ2-1; TRBD1 is a possible D gene (6 bases). V dropped 6 bases and J dropped 7 bases, with 25 bases sitting between them. Per germline, CDR1 MGHDK and CDR2 SYGVNS. The CDR3 loop spans 17 amino acids. The entire variable domain, with the rest obtained from reference TRBV25-1 and TRBJ2-1, is as follows: EADIYQTPRYLVIGTGKKITLECSQTMGHDKMYWYQQDPGMELHLIHYSYGVNSTEKGDLSSESTVSRIRTEHFPLTLESARPSHTSQYLCASSPENRNRASNEQFFGPGTRLTVL.